This T cell receptor beta chain originates from a study of blood T cell repertoires in COVID-19. Study-level information: Italy, Spain and the United States were the sources of the convalescent and acute COVID-19 samples. PBMCs, B-cell-depleted T cells, or T cells provided the cDNA or gDNA that made up the material.

The germline V and J ends were trimmed by 5 bases and 0 bases, with 5 bases remaining between them. CDR3 length equals 12 residues. Germline assignment: CDR1 KGHSH and CDR2 LQKENI. As handled by the study authors: Reference gene primer amplification in the assay estimated nucleated cell counts. TCRdb keeps only in-frame clones here, not all; method: immunoSEQ multiplex PCR. V and J calls plus clone size are reproduced from that table; the DNA served to infer D and trimming. The sample holds about 160,000 clones, around 87% seen once. Patients from Seattle were sampled longitudinally, starting during active infection.

This chain uses TRBV18 with TRBJ2-7; no firm D call. The origin of this receptor is a man in his 60s with COVID-19, enrolled during active disease. The specimen sequenced was peripheral blood. CDR3 protein: CASSSGSYEQYF. CDR3 DNA: TGTGCCAGCTCATCCGGCTCCTACGAGCAGTACTTC.